The source of this TCR beta chain is a study of graft-versus-host responses after intestinal transplantation. Study-wide results and limits: Marrow from the recipient contained GvH clones, some of which had appeared first in ileum or blood.

Generated by immunoSEQ multiplex PCR, the TCRdb table keeps only in-frame clones and is missing some. The sample has 25,000 to 30,000 clones; 82% are singletons. Turning to this clone: Its antigen is undetermined.

The CDR3 is made up of 13 amino acids. Between the trimmed V and J ends, which lost 4 bases and 3 bases, there was a span of 7 bases. Germline V gene data show CDR1 as SGHAT and CDR2 as FQNNGV. This chain uses TRBV11-2 with TRBJ2-4; D is unclear. The TCR was taken from a human donor who received an intestinal transplant. The sample in question was unstimulated CD4+ T cells sorted from spleen or lymph node cells, obtained before intestinal transplant. CDR3: CASSSRGKNIQYF. The CDR3 DNA sequence: TGTGCCAGCAGCTCTAGAGGCAAAAACATTCAGTACTTC.